Listed here is a single T cell receptor (beta chain). Its antigen is currently unknown. This sample was taken from a study of T-cell memory formation after mild COVID-19. From germline, CDR1 is MNHEY and CDR2 SVGEGT. The CDR3 loop spans 11 amino acids. Trimming pared 0 bases from V and 11 bases from J, leaving 7 bases between. Study results and limitations: Among CD4+ contracting clones, most were CM and EM, and CD8+ ones EMRA. Proof of SARS-CoV-2 specificity was absent for the second-wave clones that crested on day 37. Clones shrinking from day 15 to 85 showed even CD4/CD8 mixes; later expanders tilted CD4+. The pre-infection memory compartment contained some responding clones, suggesting cross-reactive memory joined.

TCRdb reprocessed the 5' RACE reads via MiXCR and lists one record per CDR3 protein. The sample contains 400,000 to 500,000 distinct CDR3 sequences, about a sixth of which appear only once. The TCR comes from a man aged 18 to 30 who had mild COVID-19 (a few samples of this study predate the infection). Cell type and time point are not known. The specimen was PBMCs or a T cell subset sorted from them (not recorded which). The chain is built from TRBV6-2 or TRBV6-3 and TRBJ1-1; D uncertain. CDR3 amino acids: CASSYSLNAFF. The CDR3 DNA reads TGTGCCAGCAGTTACTCGTTGAACGCTTTCTTT.